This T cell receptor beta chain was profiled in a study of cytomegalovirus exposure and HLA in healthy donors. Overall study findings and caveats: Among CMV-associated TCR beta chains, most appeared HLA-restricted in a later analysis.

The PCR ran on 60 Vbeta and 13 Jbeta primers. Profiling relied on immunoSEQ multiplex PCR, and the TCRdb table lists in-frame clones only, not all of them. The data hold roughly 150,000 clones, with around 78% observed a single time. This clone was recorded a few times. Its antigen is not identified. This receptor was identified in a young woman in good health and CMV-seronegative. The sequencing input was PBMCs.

The chain's CDR3 is CASSHSGQGGNTEAFF. The CDR3, as DNA: TGCGCCAGCAGCCATTCAGGACAGGGTGGGAACACTGAAGCTTTCTTT. The chain has TRBV4-3 and TRBJ1-1, with TRBD1 matching 8 bases. CDR1 LGHNA and CDR2 YSLEER come from the germline V gene. J lost 1 base, V lost 3 bases, and 7 bases had no gene match. This CDR3 contains 16 residues.